Below, one T cell receptor beta chain is given with its context. This record belongs to a study of blood T cell repertoires in COVID-19. Study-level background: Sites in the United States, Italy and Spain provided acute and convalescent COVID-19 samples. T cells, B-cell-depleted T cells, or PBMCs supplied cDNA or gDNA.

This CDR3 region has 15 residues. Losses at the gene ends were 6 bases for V and 9 bases for J; bases not matched to a gene: 16. The germline V gene has CDR1 MNHEY and CDR2 SVGAGI. Method: immunoSEQ multiplex PCR; TCRdb's copy keeps in-frame clones and lacks some. The sample holds over 400,000 clones; 70% to 90% are singletons and the top ten take under 4%. The chain employs TRBV6-5 and TRBJ2-7, with 8 bases lining up with TRBD2. The TCR originated in a human donor in a cohort sampled during active COVID-19. Sequences were obtained from peripheral blood. In nucleotides, the CDR3 is TGTGCCAGCAGGGAGAGGCTAGCGGGTCCCCTTTGGCAGTACTTC. Protein sequence: CASRERLAGPLWQYF.